This T cell receptor beta chain derives from a study of shared clonotypes between healthy human individuals. Across the study: Each donor had three CD4 naive, three CD4 memory, two CD8 naive and one CD8 memory plate.

Naivety among CD8 cells was defined by CD45RO negativity and positive CCR7 selection, thereby excluding terminally differentiated effector memory CD45RA+ cells. In the authors' workflow: Filtering differed, since immunoSEQ gave only junction sequences and no quality scores. The repertoire was sequenced with immunoSEQ multiplex PCR; TCRdb's copy has only in-frame clones and lacks some. V, J and clone size reflect that table, while D and trimming were determined from the DNA. Of around 2,000,000 clones listed, roughly 94% were seen once; the top ten hold around 1%. There are 12 residues in the CDR3. CDR1 LNHNV and CDR2 YYDKDF come from the germline V gene (reference sequence). The ends were cut back, 3 bases at V and 5 bases at J, with 5 bases in the middle.

The chain recombines TRBV15 with TRBJ2-1; D is uncertain. Sequencing input: naive CD8+ T cells sorted from blood. The sequence was obtained from a man between 18 and 29 years old in good health. The chain's CDR3 is CATSRTNNEQFF. CDR3 bases: TGTGCCACCAGCAGGACCAACAATGAGCAGTTCTTC.